The text below deals with one T cell receptor (beta chain). Sequencing used immunoSEQ multiplex PCR; TCRdb keeps in-frame clones, though not all of them. The data contain 320,000 or so clones, about 90% of them singletons. Recovered status applied to Cohort 3 donors who had two consecutive negative PCRs. It also applied to those with clearance or with symptom resolution. The sample originates from a study of blood T cell repertoires in COVID-19. For the study at large: T cells, B-cell-depleted T cells, or PBMCs supplied cDNA or gDNA.

CDR1 and CDR2 from the germline V gene are KGHSH and LQKENI. V lost 2 bases to trimming and J lost 8 bases, with 15 bases between them. CDR3 length: 14 amino acids. The TCR sequence derives from a man in his thirties or forties who had recovered from COVID-19. The sequenced sample was PBMCs or T cells enriched from blood (not recorded which). The rearrangement joins TRBV18 to TRBJ1-2; D possibly corresponds to TRBD1 (5 bases). DNA for the CDR3: TGTGCCAGCTCACCATCCAGGGACTTGCTCGGCTACACCTTC. The encoded protein is CASSPSRDLLGYTF.